Included here is one TCR beta chain sequence, with context. This clonotype was seen a handful of times. Its cognate antigen has yet to be identified. The record has no base qualities; no much larger clone is one base away. These data originate in a study of blood T cells in healthy people across ages (dated by TCRdb to about 2015). Background for the entire study: In model experiments, template switching captured roughly one uniquely barcoded TCR beta cDNA molecule for every two T cells. The study analyzed two additional independent replicas of 1 million unique cDNA reads from the same blood draw for two donors, one aged 18 to 30 and one aged 80 or older. Using deep sequencing normalized with unique cDNA molecular identifiers, the study measured how TCR beta repertoire diversity changes with age. Four age groups were formed from the donors: young (average 16 years), middle-aged (just under 40), aged (about 62) and long-lived (more than 75). The research as a whole found: Estimates of total diversity based on one million sequenced T cells were considered lower bounds and underestimates. Observed TCR beta diversity per million T cells fell roughly linearly with age, and a significant reduction was already apparent by age around 44. Conclusive comparison of naive and antigen-experienced compartments was prevented by the profiling of bulk unsorted PBMCs. Compared with the aged group, more naive CD4+ T cells, fewer expanded clones and increased TCR diversity were shown by the long-lived group, suggesting age selection. Observed TCR beta diversity correlated strongly with the percentage of naive T cells measured by flow cytometry. Donor CMV infection status was unknown, potentially confounding age-related changes in expanded clonotypes.

The roughly 39 donors, aged about 6 to 95 years, were systemically healthy Caucasian individuals from Russia. Each donor gave 8 to 10 milliliters of peripheral blood, collected into EDTA-treated Vacutainer tubes. Ficoll-Paque density-gradient centrifugation was used to isolate PBMCs, with at least 6 million obtained per sample. Trizol reagent was used to extract total RNA from PBMCs, with at least 5 micrograms per sample. For every donor, an aliquot of PBMCs went through flow cytometry to measure the percentages of naive CD45RAhigh/CD27high T cells. Library preparation employed 5' RACE. The data were produced on an Illumina HiSeq 2500. A second about 6 to 11 cycle PCR used a sample-barcoded 5' primer and a J-beta primer mix. A unique molecular identifier was introduced onto each TCR beta cDNA molecule by a template-switch 5' adaptor carrying 12 random nucleotides. Each sample yielded at least 2.5 million CDR3-containing paired-end reads. All of the RNA was converted into first-strand cDNA using the Mint cDNA synthesis kit, with a TRBC-specific oligonucleotide serving as the primer. All cDNA was treated with uracil-DNA glycosylase and then went through a first 18-cycle PCR with the universal primers M1SS and BC2_uni_R. Turning to the authors' computational methods: Each sample was normalized by randomly selecting 1 million high-quality reads, each carrying a distinct molecular identifier. Instead of being binned into consensus sequences, reads with shared molecular identifiers were discarded. MiTCR, run with a Q25 quality threshold and the strictest error-elimination algorithm, handled CDR3 identification, clonotype clustering and error correction. A nonparametric unseen species model using Euler transformation provided a lower-bound estimate of total TCR beta diversity. TCRdb handled the public reads itself, with Q25 trimming in fastp and clone calling in MiXCR, and kept productive beta chains. Records with the same CDR3 protein are collapsed into one entry carrying the most frequent genes and DNA. The V and J calls, along with clone size, are taken from TCRdb and not from the paper's own processing. Here the sample has around 780,000 distinct CDR3 sequences; roughly 26% occur a single time. Approximately 2.9% of the sample comes from the top ten.

The sample was also reused in another study, on T cells of mothers and their children. Per the second study: Nine systemically healthy Caucasian individuals, comprising three mothers and their six children, were included as donors. cDNA synthesis consumed the entire amount of extracted RNA, loaded at roughly 1.5 ug RNA in each 15 ul reaction. Sample barcodes and 2-4 random nucleotides were added via the M1S primer in the second PCR. Each mother yielded over 9 million TCR beta CDR3 reads and each child 2.5 million to 3 million reads. Thymic selection similarly shapes TCR recombination output in related and unrelated pairs, with minor effect from inherited differences. Normalized repertoire overlap in related mother-child pairs was always slightly higher than in unrelated mother-child pairs, but the difference was never significant. Persistent microchimeric T cell clones were not detected, at a sensitivity of 95 to 100 clones per million clonotypes. The study used deep NGS to compare TCR beta repertoires of mothers and children, seeking features distinguishing related mother-child pairs from unrelated individuals. On average, the children were about 12 +/- 4 years old, while the mothers were 40 +/- 4 years old. After adapters were ligated using NEBNext reagents, the libraries underwent 100+100 nt paired-end sequencing on an Illumina HiSeq 2000. To prevent cross-contamination, the mother and child libraries were prepared one month apart and sequenced in separate runs. For each donor, between roughly 500,000 and 2,200,000 distinct TCR beta clonotypes were identified. Naive TCR beta clonotypes were estimated from low-frequency clonotypes matched to each donor's FACS-determined naive share, without sorting.

This TCR was sampled from a boy between 5 and 17 years old in good health. The sequenced material came from blood.

At the DNA level, the sequence is TGTGCCAGCAGCAAAGGCCGGGCCCACAATGAGCAGTTCTTC. The translation is CASSKGRAHNEQFF. This sequence uses TRBV21-1 and TRBJ2-5; the D segment call TRBD2 is taken from the table without a DNA check. The J call may be incorrect, as the DNA end agrees better with TRBJ2-1. TRBV21-1 is a documented pseudogene. Spanning cysteine to phenylalanine, the CDR3 consists of 14 amino acids. Only the CDR3 DNA is retained, 42 bases long and in frame from the first base.